This T cell receptor (beta chain) was retrieved from a study of T-cell memory formation after mild COVID-19. CDR3 length: 13 residues. V lost 6 bases to trimming and J lost 0 bases, with 12 bases between them. Germline-derived CDR1 and CDR2 are DFQATT and SNEGSKA (reference sequence). TCRdb analysed the 5' RACE reads with MiXCR anew, one entry per CDR3 protein. The sample gives approximately 480,000 distinct CDR3 sequences, 15% to 20% of which show up once; 9% to 15% is in the top ten. Sequenced sample: PBMCs or a T cell subset sorted from them (not recorded which). This clonotype was obtained from an adult woman who had mild COVID-19 (a few samples of this study predate the infection). Cell type and time point are not known. This chain connects TRBV20-1 to TRBJ2-7; D remains unclear. CDR3 bases: TGCAGTGCCCAAATTCCAAGCTCCTACGAGCAGTACTTC. Residues: CSAQIPSSYEQYF.